This T cell receptor beta chain was identified during a study of T cell responses to AZD1222 COVID-19 vaccine. In regard to this clone: Its antigen is unknown.

Here immunoSEQ multiplex PCR was the method, and the copy in TCRdb shows in-frame clones only, minus some. Of 60,000 to 80,000 clones listed, 70% to 90% are singletons. The CDR3 covers 15 residues. Germline V gene lookup returns CDR1 SGHVS and CDR2 FQNEAQ. The ends were cut back, 7 bases at V and 3 bases at J, with 13 bases in the middle. Notes on the study in general: Spike-specific TCR repertoires showed rising breadth and depth after two AZD1222 doses.

The starting material was peripheral blood, obtained on day 0 of AZD1222 vaccination. V gene TRBV7-8 combines with J gene TRBJ1-6; D is uncertain. The clonotype was recovered from an adult in good health. The CDR3 here is CASKKVLGYNSPLHF. The CDR3 DNA reads as TGTGCCAGCAAAAAGGTCCTCGGCTATAATTCACCCCTCCACTTT. Drawing the rest from reference TRBV7-8 and TRBJ1-6, the complete variable domain is GAGVSQSPRYKVAKRGQDVALRCDPISGHVSLFWYQQALGQGPEFLTYFQNEAQLDKSGLPSDRFFAERPEGSVSTLKIQRTQQEDSAVYLCASKKVLGYNSPLHFGNGTRLTVT.